This TCR beta chain appears in the sequencing data of a study of cytomegalovirus exposure and HLA in healthy donors (dated by TCRdb to 2016 to 2017). Broadly, across the study: In an earlier analysis of 450 to 750 of the donors, 250 to 350 Gb of sequence data and 100 million or so unique TCR beta sequences from 150 million to 200 million T cells were reported. Roughly 300 gigabases of sequencing data and approximately 85 million unique TCR sequences were included in an early release covering 550 to 800 HLA-typed donors. Of the approximately 370 genotyped donors, 81% were placed in the genetic ancestry cluster associated with self-reported Caucasian donors. The study aimed to test whether cataloging public T cell receptors could reveal signatures of past pathogen exposure. The study used immunosequencing to profile the T cell repertoires of approximately 640 subjects and linked those repertoires to cytomegalovirus serostatus. A separate validation cohort of over a hundred different subjects was used in addition to the roughly 670-subject first cohort. The study combined high-throughput TCR immunosequencing, statistical association of individual TCRs with disease status, and machine learning to predict cytomegalovirus infection status. In a later analysis, previously published TCR beta repertoires from 550 to 700 donors were re-analyzed and high-resolution HLA genotyping was added so that TCR occurrence patterns could be studied. The later analysis used no new phenotypic data to find candidate immune exposures, relying instead on TCR beta sequences and their occurrence across donors. In an earlier analysis of several hundred of the donors, high-throughput TCR beta sequencing was used to judge whether each TCR beta V gene segment behaved as functional or pseudogenic. Donor age, sex, ethnicity and CMV serostatus were compiled alongside the repertoire data. A later genetic analysis took genome-wide SNP genotypes for about three fifths of the 666 donors and used that subset as a discovery cohort. All discovery cohort repertoires had been generated using a single sequencing platform. Class I and class II HLA loci were covered by the typing at four-digit resolution. Typing coverage varied by locus: 629-630 donors for A, B, C, DRB1 and DQB1; approximately 520 for DQA1; about 590 for DPA1; about 450 for DPB1. Roughly 5 DR-DQ haplotypes were treated as single units for association and clustering because of strong linkage in the cohort. Among around 400 genotyped donors of the cohort, an average of approximately 220,000 unique TCR beta nucleotide sequences was sequenced per donor, of which approximately 19% were non-productive.

Beyond this particular receptor, the publication reports: The only immune exposure information available for the cohort was CMV serostatus. Strong co-occurrence of HLA alleles, especially DR and DQ, made assigning TCR associations to individual alleles difficult. A cluster of highly shared sequence variants was judged likely to be a technical artifact of the sequencing pipeline. In a later analysis, HLA-associated TCR beta chains were found to be more clonally expanded and to have lower generation probabilities than equally common non-associated chains. The study listed 150 to 200 TCR beta chains as associated with cytomegalovirus. It was suggested by the authors that the approach could potentially be generalized to other disease states and immunological phenotypes. Broadly in line with IMGT annotations, most TCR beta V segments showed up in productive rearrangements about 87% or about 30% of the time in an earlier analysis of around 600 of the donors. Because HLA typing was missing for some donors at each locus, association tests included only the typed subset. The cohort was sequenced for TCR beta chains only, and without alpha or paired-chain data the features that could be detected were limited. The 87-base-pair reads could not distinguish some IMGT-functional V segments, including TRBV6-2 and TRBV6-3, so those segments were excluded. In a later analysis, the rate of TCR association differed among HLA loci, with DRB1 alleles having the most associated TCRs and HLA-C alleles having the fewest. A later genetic analysis reported fewer N-insertions in productive TCRs among donors in an Asian-associated ancestry cluster than the approximately 700-donor mean. A later analysis associated 16,951 TCR beta sequences with specific HLA alleles at a false discovery rate of 0.05. The classifier was reported to diagnose cytomegalovirus status with high specificity and sensitivity in both the original and validation cohorts. In a later analysis, most CMV-associated TCR beta chains were found to appear HLA-restricted, with HLA associations seemingly driven largely by CMV exposure. Most TCR sequences were seen in very few donors, while some public TCRs were found in many individuals. A later genetic analysis associated a missense DCLRE1C variant with V-gene and J-gene trimming of TCR beta chains, and an independent cohort replicated the association. In a later analysis, several top co-occurrence clusters were reported to appear linked to parvovirus B19, influenza, CMV and Epstein-Barr virus. Correlated functional status among segregating V segments might be attributable to linkage disequilibrium, but an unknown experimental factor could not be ruled out. Sequencing depth was assumed to be roughly uniform across donors in the presence/absence analyses, though that assumption may not hold. A further reported finding was that TCR beta sequences accurately predicted the HLA-A and HLA-B alleles for most subjects in the first cohort. In vitro tests confirmed that three of the cytomegalovirus-associated TCR beta chains recognize cytomegalovirus antigens. The earlier analysis of nearly 600 of the donors excluded seventeen rarely observed V segments, including chromosome 9 orphons, because counts were too low.

The library was obtained by the immunoSEQ multiplex PCR assay. For the multiplex PCR, a mixture combining 60 forward primers for TCR Vbeta segments and 13 reverse primers for TCR Jbeta segments was used. Amplification of the CDR3 region of rearranged TCR beta genes was performed with a multiplex PCR assay on genomic DNA. On the Illumina HiSeq System, the amplified TCR beta libraries were sequenced as 87-base-pair reads. Processing in the source paper ran as follows. Across the roughly 670 repertoires, a later analysis counted tens of millions of unique TCR beta chains, some 11 million of which were shared by at least two donors. A nearest-neighbor algorithm error-corrected the raw reads and collapsed the reads into unique sequences, merging closely related sequences to remove PCR and sequencing errors. V, D and J gene segments were assigned by aligning CDR3 sequences to IMGT reference sequences. For a sequence to be retained, a match of at least six nucleotides to both a V gene segment and a J gene segment was required. A rearrangement was called productive if the CDR3 had no stop codons and remained in frame with V and J, and every other rearrangement was called non-productive. Following IMGT convention, CDR3 was defined as the stretch from the second conserved V-encoded cysteine up to the conserved J-encoded phenylalanine. The earlier analysis of around 640 of the donors excluded sequences that lacked an unambiguous match to a single V gene segment. An earlier analysis of just under 600 of the donors called V segments functional above 56.7% productive rearrangements and segregating when the between-donor standard deviation exceeded 5%. A statistical classification framework was developed to diagnose cytomegalovirus status using the catalog of TCR beta chain sequences. V and J gene assignment, in a later analysis, came from comparing TCR nucleotide sequences with IMGT/GENE-DB human TR gene sequences. Using the TCRdist pipeline, a later analysis assigned CDR3 sequences along with most-parsimonious VDJ recombination scenarios. A later analysis defined each TCR beta chain by its CDR3 amino acid sequence plus V-gene family, and excluded reads lacking a unique V-gene family. In a later analysis, several hundred highly shared, low-generation-probability nucleotide sequences were removed to address suspected cross-contamination and a sequencing artifact. In a later analysis, a clonal expansion index for each public chain was calculated from normalized within-repertoire ranks of inferred template counts. Generation probabilities in a later analysis came from a VDJ recombination model fitted to out-of-frame rearrangements, and those results were checked against IGoR. A later analysis scored TCR-TCR, TCR-HLA and TCR-CMV co-occurrence with hypergeometric tests, applying a repertoire-size bias correction to TCR pairs. To estimate false discovery rates, a later analysis permuted the HLA or CMV assignments 20 times. In a later analysis, co-occurring TCRs were grouped with DBSCAN, and TCRdist sequence similarity was added when clustering was performed within HLA-allele-positive subsets. For co-occurrence clustering, repertoires with fewer than 30,000 or more than 120,000 public chains were excluded, along with roughly 5 repertoires with anomalous nucleotide sharing. As stored in TCRdb, this immuneACCESS dataset retains in-frame rearrangements with V and J assigned. A fraction of the clones does not appear; measured against another copy, unresolved V genes explain less than half of the discrepancy, and the remainder lacks a known reason. That table furnishes V, J and clone size, whereas the DNA furnished D and trimming. The sample table records 63,000 or so clones; roughly 74% of these occur just once. Together, the top ten hold about 20% of the sample.

The cohort was made up of hundreds of healthy bone marrow donors. At the time of sampling, all cohort members were nominally healthy, though unrecorded immune exposures were likely present. The donor tested CMV seropositive, placing the donor among the 250 to 350 seropositive members of the cohort. A peripheral blood sample was provided by each donor, and peripheral blood mononuclear cells were used for TCR beta sequencing. Genomic DNA extraction from the blood cell samples was performed with the Qiagen DNeasy Blood Extraction Kit. As regards this clone: Which antigen it targets is not known. Base qualities are not at hand, and no much larger clone is one base apart.

V is trimmed back by 7 bases and J by 7 bases, and the junction contains 6 bases that no gene match accounts for. Taken from the germline V gene, the CDR1 and CDR2 loops are MNHNS and SASEGT. The CDR3, from cysteine to phenylalanine, totals 13 residues. Here the CDR3 DNA is all that survives: 39 bases in frame from base 1. The V and J genes are TRBV6-1 and TRBJ1-5; TRBD1 aligns with 8 central bases. The TCR originated in a woman in her thirties in good health and CMV-seropositive. Sequenced input: PBMCs. The CDR3 protein: CASTGQGGQPQHF. In nucleotide form, the sequence is TGTGCCAGCACAGGACAGGGAGGACAGCCCCAGCATTTT.